This T cell receptor beta chain was sequenced during a study of blood T cell repertoires in COVID-19. Across the study: Sources were T cells, B-cell-depleted T cells, or PBMCs; the material itself was cDNA or gDNA.

Trimming took 6 bases from V and 1 from J; bases not matched to a gene: 7. This CDR3 comprises 15 residues. CDR1 and CDR2 (germline): MNHEY, SMNVEV (reference sequence). One Seattle source followed patients from active infection through their disease course. This table comes from immunoSEQ multiplex PCR, and its TCRdb copy is limited to in-frame clones, with some not included. The repertoire holds about 95,000 clones, with about four fifths as singletons. The chain uses TRBV27 and TRBJ2-3; TRBD2 matches at 7 bases. Sample: peripheral blood. The sequence was collected from an older man with COVID-19, enrolled during active disease. CDR3 DNA: TGTGCCAGCAGGGGGGGGTGGGTCGGCACAGATACGCAGTATTTT. This sequence encodes CASRGGWVGTDTQYF.